Listed here are 25 T cell receptor beta chains from one sample, sequenced in a study of beta chain features in type 1 diabetes. As every portion of the isolated RNA was reverse transcribed, the sequencing read expressed TCRB transcripts. Produced via immunoSEQ multiplex PCR; TCRdb's table is partial and in-frame only. Here the sample spans approximately 150,000 clones, 9% to 10% being singletons. Sequenced sample: central memory CD4+ T cells from blood. The receptors here all came from a woman aged 40 to 50 in good health.

This clone was observed a handful of times. This chain uses TRBV5-1 with TRBJ2-3, with 8 bases identical to TRBD1. J was trimmed by 6 bases and V by 3 bases; bases with no gene match: 9. The CDR3 length is 15 residues. The germline V gene has CDR1 SGHRS and CDR2 YFSETQ. The CDR3, as DNA: TGCGCCAGCAGCTGGGGGCAGGGGGCAGGCGATACGCAGTATTTT. It codes for CASSWGQGAGDTQYF. Supplemented by reference TRBV5-1 and TRBJ2-3, the full variable domain reads KAGVTQTPRYLIKTRGQQVTLSCSPISGHRSVSWYQQTPGQGLQFLFEYFSETQRNKGNFPGRFSGRQFSNSRSEMNVSTLELGDSALYLCASSWGQGAGDTQYFGPGTRLTVL.

The chain has TRBV18 and TRBJ1-1; weak D call: TRBD1 (5 bases). Germline assignment: CDR1 KGHSH and CDR2 LQKENI. The CDR3 has 14 amino acids. V gave up 3 bases and J gave up 0 bases, with 8 bases separating them. CDR3 region: CASSPDIMNTEAFF. The CDR3 DNA sequence: TGTGCCAGCTCACCGGACATCATGAACACTGAAGCTTTCTTT.

The rearrangement links TRBV18 to TRBJ2-2; weak D call: TRBD1 (6 bases). The CDR3 has 16 amino acids. Germline CDR1 and CDR2: KGHSH and LQKENI. Trimming took off 2 bases at V and 0 bases at J, with 10 bases between the two ends. Written as DNA, the CDR3 is TGTGCCAGCTCACCATCCGGGGACACGAACACCGGGGAGCTGTTTTTT. Residues: CASSPSGDTNTGELFF.

The chain couples TRBV6-1 to TRBJ2-1, with D maybe TRBD2 (5 bases). The germline gives CDR1 MNHNS, CDR2 SASEGT. Deletions cut 4 bases from V and 1 base from J, with 11 bases between. The length of the CDR3 is 15 residues. Here the CDR3 reads CASSGSGSSYNEQFF. For the CDR3, the DNA is TGTGCCAGCAGTGGGAGCGGTTCTTCCTACAATGAGCAGTTCTTC.

Only a few counts were recorded for this clone. This chain connects TRBV7-9 to TRBJ1-3; no firm D call. Looked up from germline, CDR1 is SEHNR and CDR2 is FQNEAQ (reference sequence). The CDR3 is made up of 15 amino acids. V lost 5 bases to trimming and J lost 0 bases, with 11 bases between them. This CDR3 reads CASSPNRVSGNTIYF. As DNA, the CDR3 is TGTGCCAGCAGCCCGAACCGAGTCTCTGGAAACACCATATATTTT.

This clone was counted a few times. This chain joins TRBV19 and TRBJ2-7; D is ambiguous. Germline lookup yields CDR1 LNHDA and CDR2 SQIVND (reference sequence). This CDR3 spans 13 amino acids. Trimming shortened V by 3 bases and J by 7 bases, and 13 bases separated the two germline ends. As DNA, the CDR3 is TGTGCCAGTAGTATCTCGCTAGGTGGTGAGCAGTACTTC. Translated: CASSISLGGEQYF. The full variable domain, in which reference TRBV19 and TRBJ2-7 provide the parts outside the CDR3, is DGGITQSPKYLFRKEGQNVTLSCEQNLNHDAMYWYRQDPGQGLRLIYYSQIVNDFQKGDIAEGYSVSREKKESFPLTVTSAQKNPTAFYLCASSISLGGEQYFGPGTRLTVT.

The gene calls are TRBV5-1 and TRBJ2-7; TRBD1 aligns across 11 bases. With 0 bases clipped from V and 6 bases from J, the junction kept 14 bases outside the gene matches. The CDR3 is 18 residues long. Germline V lookup: CDR1 SGHRS, CDR2 YFSETQ. This chain's CDR3 is CASSLVRTGGQFTSEQYF. Here the CDR3 DNA reads TGCGCCAGCAGCTTGGTGCGGACAGGGGGCCAATTTACCTCCGAGCAGTACTTC. The entire variable domain, with the rest obtained from reference TRBV5-1 and TRBJ2-7, is as follows: KAGVTQTPRYLIKTRGQQVTLSCSPISGHRSVSWYQQTPGQGLQFLFEYFSETQRNKGNFPGRFSGRQFSNSRSEMNVSTLELGDSALYLCASSLVRTGGQFTSEQYFGPGTRLTVT.

The table lists this clone with a few counts. The V and J genes are TRBV7-9 and TRBJ2-1; 7 bases are shared with TRBD1. From germline, CDR1 is SEHNR and CDR2 FQNEAQ (reference sequence). Trimming took 7 bases from V and 4 from J; bases not matched to a gene: 4. The CDR3 covers 13 residues. The CDR3 region has the DNA TGTGCCAGCACCGGGACAGTTTACAATGAGCAGTTCTTC. Translation: CASTGTVYNEQFF.

This clone was found a few times. CDR3 protein: CSAQLGYEQYF. In DNA, the CDR3 is TGCAGCGCCCAGCTAGGCTACGAGCAGTACTTC. The rearrangement uses TRBV29-1 and TRBJ2-5; no firm D call. The DNA end favors TRBJ2-7, so the J call may be wrong. The germline V gene encodes CDR1 SQVTM and CDR2 ANQGSEA. This CDR3 is built from 11 residues.

This clone was seen more than once but under ten times. The chain combines TRBV2 with TRBJ1-4; TRBD1 is a possible D gene (6 bases). The V end was cut by 5 bases, the J end by 7 bases, with 23 bases between. Looked up from germline, CDR1 is SNHLY and CDR2 is FYNNEI. The CDR3 has 17 amino acids. The CDR3 sequence is CASSYLSPGGAGEKLFF. In nucleotides, the CDR3 is TGTGCCAGCAGTTATTTATCGCCGGGGGGCGCGGGTGAAAAACTGTTTTTT. The full variable domain, in which reference TRBV2 and TRBJ1-4 provide the parts outside the CDR3, is EPEVTQTPSHQVTQMGQEVILRCVPISNHLYFYWYRQILGQKVEFLVSFYNNEISEKSEIFDDQFSVERPDGSNFTLKIRSTKLEDSAMYFCASSYLSPGGAGEKLFFGSGTQLSVL.

This clone was detected only a few times. The chain joins TRBV27 to TRBJ2-5, with 10 bases aligning to TRBD1. The germline CDR1 and CDR2 sequences are MNHEY and SMNVEV (reference sequence). The CDR3 runs to 13 residues. V shed 2 bases, J shed 8 bases, and the junction held 2 bases outside the gene matches. The CDR3 is CASSLRDRGTQYF. The DNA of the CDR3 is TGTGCCAGCAGTTTAAGGGACAGGGGAACCCAGTACTTC.

This clone was seen many times. This chain links TRBV6-4 with TRBJ2-3, with a weak D call TRBD2 (6 bases). This CDR3 is built from 15 residues. Germline V gene sequence: CDR1 MRHNA, CDR2 SNTAGT. V was pared by 0 bases and J by 2 bases, with 9 bases between. In nucleotides, the CDR3 is TGTGCCAGCAGTGACTCGTGGGGGGACACAGATACGCAGTATTTT. Protein product: CASSDSWGDTDTQYF.

This clone showed up just a few times. The chain links TRBV7-8 to TRBJ2-7; the D gene is possibly TRBD2 (5 bases). The CDR3 loop spans 15 amino acids. V was pared by 1 base and J by 6 bases, with 16 bases between. Germline V gene lookup returns CDR1 SGHVS and CDR2 FQNEAQ. The CDR3 region is CASSLGGSRMGEQYF. CDR3 DNA sequence: TGTGCCAGCAGCTTAGGCGGGTCCCGAATGGGCGAGCAGTACTTC.

The chain combines TRBV7-2 with TRBJ2-2; 7 bases are a match to TRBD1. J was trimmed by 1 base and V by 2 bases; bases with no gene match: 1. Germline loops: CDR1 SGHTA, CDR2 FQGNSA. The CDR3 sequence is 15 residues long. The CDR3 region is CASSLYRGNTGELFF. CDR3 bases: TGTGCCAGCAGCTTATACAGGGGGAACACCGGGGAGCTGTTTTTT. Supplemented by reference TRBV7-2 and TRBJ2-2, the full variable domain reads GAGVSQSPSNKVTEKGKDVELRCDPISGHTALYWYRQSLGQGLEFLIYFQGNSAPDKSGLPSDRFSAERTGGSVSTLTIQRTQQEDSAVYLCASSLYRGNTGELFFGEGSRLTVL.

The CDR3 sequence is CASTIGGNIQYF. CDR3 in DNA: TGTGCCAGCACGATCGGGGGGAACATTCAGTACTTC. The V call is TRBV19, the J call TRBJ2-4, with TRBD2 matching over 7 bases. This CDR3 is built from 12 residues. Per the germline V gene, CDR1 is LNHDA and CDR2 is SQIVND (reference sequence). With 9 bases clipped from V and 7 bases from J, the junction kept 6 bases outside the gene matches.

There are a few counts of this clone. The CDR3 coding sequence is TGCGCCAGCAGCCCGCGGGCCTCCCCCTACGAGCAGTACTTC. This sequence encodes CASSPRASPYEQYF. V and J are TRBV5-1 and TRBJ2-7; D might be TRBD2 (5 bases). Germline V gene data show CDR1 as SGHRS and CDR2 as YFSETQ. Trimming stripped 4 bases from V and 2 bases from J, with 13 bases between. The CDR3 runs 14 residues.

This clone was observed a few times. V and J are TRBV4-3 and TRBJ2-7; 8 bases fit TRBD2. The CDR3 runs 17 residues. V dropped 1 base and J dropped 4; count of bases not matched to a gene: 12. Germline V gene sequence: CDR1 LGHNA, CDR2 YSLEER. CDR3 bases: TGCGCCAGCAGCCAAGTCCTGGGAAGAGCGGGGGAGTACGAGCAGTACTTC. Protein product: CASSQVLGRAGEYEQYF.

This clone was recorded a few times. This chain links TRBV7-2 with TRBJ1-1; 7 nucleotides match TRBD1. Germline V gene data show CDR1 as SGHTA and CDR2 as FQGNSA. V trimming: 4 bases; J trimming: 10 bases; junction bases outside the gene matches: 9. The CDR3 length is 13 residues. The CDR3 protein is CASSSPTGIRAFF. The CDR3 DNA is TGTGCCAGCAGCTCCCCGACAGGGATCAGAGCTTTCTTT.

V and J are TRBV10-3 and TRBJ2-1; TRBD1 aligns across 7 bases. Trimming removed 7 bases from V and 9 bases from J; junction bases left unmatched: 9. The CDR3 is made up of 13 amino acids. Germline loops: CDR1 ENHRY, CDR2 SYGVKD. The CDR3 sequence is CAIKRTGSTEQFF. The CDR3 nucleotides are TGTGCCATCAAAAGGACAGGCAGTACTGAGCAGTTCTTC.

V usage is TRBV19 and J usage is TRBJ1-6; tentative D call: TRBD1 (5 bases). The ends were cut back, 7 bases at V and 7 bases at J, with 8 bases in the middle. Germline CDR1 LNHDA, CDR2 SQIVND (reference sequence). The CDR3 runs to 12 residues. This CDR3 is CASNWGNSPLHF. The CDR3 DNA sequence: TGTGCCAGTAATTGGGGCAATTCACCCCTCCACTTT.

In its sample, this clone was seen a few times. The chain combines TRBV5-6 with TRBJ2-2, with TRBD2 identical over 7 bases. Germline lookup yields CDR1 SGHDT and CDR2 YYEEEE. Trimming took 4 bases from V and 0 from J; bases not matched to a gene: 3. The CDR3 is made up of 15 amino acids. DNA of the CDR3: TGTGCCAGCAGCCCAGGACTAGCGAACACCGGGGAGCTGTTTTTT. Encoded protein: CASSPGLANTGELFF.

This chain connects TRBV7-9 to TRBJ1-6; no definite D call. Germline V gene lookup returns CDR1 SEHNR and CDR2 FQNEAQ (reference sequence). This CDR3 is 14 amino acids long. V was cut by 2 bases and J by 8 bases, with 10 bases left in between. This CDR3 reads CASSLSPRDSPLHF. The CDR3 bases are TGTGCCAGCAGCTTATCCCCGCGGGATTCACCCCTCCACTTT.

The V call is TRBV7-2, the J call TRBJ1-2, with TRBD1 identical over 8 bases. The germline gives CDR1 SGHTA, CDR2 FQGNSA. V lost 7 bases and J lost 3; bases outside the gene matches: 4. This CDR3 is 13 amino acids long. The CDR3 loop is CASNAGGDYGYTF. DNA of the CDR3: TGTGCCAGCAACGCAGGGGGCGACTATGGCTACACCTTC. The full variable domain, completed using reference TRBV7-2 and TRBJ1-2, is GAGVSQSPSNKVTEKGKDVELRCDPISGHTALYWYRQSLGQGLEFLIYFQGNSAPDKSGLPSDRFSAERTGGSVSTLTIQRTQQEDSAVYLCASNAGGDYGYTFGSGTRLTVV.

This clone has only a few counts. The CDR3: CASVGGGLYNSPLHF. The DNA for the CDR3 is TGTGCCAGCGTCGGCGGGGGCCTTTATAATTCACCCCTCCACTTT. The rearrangement joins TRBV6-5 to TRBJ1-6; D is possibly TRBD1 (6 bases). V lost 8 bases to trimming and J lost 4 bases, with 15 bases between them. This CDR3 spans 15 amino acids. CDR1 and CDR2 (germline): MNHEY, SVGAGI.

The chain has TRBV2 and TRBJ2-3; the D gene is possibly TRBD2 (5 bases). V lost 8 bases and J 1 base, leaving 13 bases between the germline ends. Germline CDR1 reads SNHLY; CDR2 reads FYNNEI. CDR3 length: 14 residues. This CDR3 is CASALNGGTDTQYF. The CDR3 DNA follows: TGTGCCAGCGCCCTTAACGGGGGCACAGATACGCAGTATTTT.